This T cell receptor (beta chain) is drawn from a study of liver allograft versus peripheral blood T cells (TCRdb year 2020). About the investigation overall: The study compared the T cell receptor repertoires present in transplanted livers with the repertoires present in the peripheral blood of liver transplant recipients. The study at large found these results: T cell receptor repertoires inside liver allografts were reported to be different from the repertoires detected in peripheral blood.

The table lists this clonotype with many counts. Its recognized antigen is unknown. Qualities for individual bases were not recorded, and no much larger clone is one base off. The instrument was an Illumina MiSeq. TCRdb applied fastp at Q25 and MiXCR to the public reads, then kept only in-frame beta chains. Here each entry gathers all rows of one CDR3 protein and keeps the most common genes and DNA. This sample has 13,000 or so distinct CDR3 sequences in its table, and approximately 17% of those were observed once. About 13% of the sample goes to the ten largest clones. Reading the germline V gene gives CDR1 SGHTA and CDR2 FQGNSA. Trimming leaves V shorter by 1 base and J shorter by 3 bases, with the junction holding 1 base beyond the gene matches. Its CDR3 holds 15 amino acids, cysteine through phenylalanine. This entry keeps only the CDR3 DNA: 45 bases, framed from base 1.

The chain was built from TRBV7-2 and TRBJ2-1; 9 central bases correspond to TRBD1. The clonotype originates from a human patient who had a liver transplant. Some T cells may originate with the graft donor following a transplant. Read as DNA, the sequence is TGTGCCAGCAGCTTAGGACAGGGGGGCTACAATGAGCAGTTCTTC. The resulting protein is CASSLGQGGYNEQFF.